The clone carrying this T cell receptor (beta chain) was observed once. Its cognate antigen is unknown. At least one PBMC sample before ART and at least two after were required. Survey-level resolution applied to immunoSEQ assay v3.0. Only in-frame clones appear in the TCRdb table, and some are missing; sequencing was by immunoSEQ multiplex PCR. The repertoire has 30,000 to 40,000 clones, approximately 75% of them found once; the top ten carry approximately 3.7%. Germline assignment: CDR1 MNHNS and CDR2 SASEGT. The V and J ends lost 5 bases and 3 bases respectively, with 11 bases between them. The length of the CDR3 is 14 residues. This sample is part of a study of long-term antiretroviral therapy in people with HIV. Study-wide findings and caveats: Dating from about 2003 to 2018, the blood was possibly obtained under older ART regimens.

The TCR originated in a middle-aged man with HIV. Material: unsorted PBMCs, obtained 3 years after starting antiretroviral therapy. The rearrangement uses TRBV6-1 and TRBJ2-1; possible D gene TRBD2, 6 bases. The DNA of the CDR3 is TGTGCCAGCAGTCCCATGGGAGGCTACAATGAGCAGTTCTTC. Translating gives CASSPMGGYNEQFF.